This TCR beta chain was identified in a study of blood T cell repertoires in COVID-19. Only in-frame clones appear in the TCRdb table, and some are missing; sequencing was by immunoSEQ multiplex PCR. Among over 110,000 clones, about 90% were seen once, and the ten largest hold about 10%. Looked up from germline, CDR1 is SGHNT and CDR2 is YYREEE (reference sequence). The V segment lost 4 bases and the J segment 8 bases; nucleotides outside the gene matches: 11. The CDR3 has 15 amino acids. Input material: PBMCs or T cells enriched from blood (not recorded which). V usage is TRBV5-4 and J usage is TRBJ1-2, with TRBD1 identical over 10 bases. This clonotype was obtained from a man in his fifties or sixties who had recovered from COVID-19. DNA of the CDR3: TGTGCCAGCAGCCCGCCCCCGACAGGGGGCCAAGGCTACACCTTC. It yields the protein CASSPPPTGGQGYTF.